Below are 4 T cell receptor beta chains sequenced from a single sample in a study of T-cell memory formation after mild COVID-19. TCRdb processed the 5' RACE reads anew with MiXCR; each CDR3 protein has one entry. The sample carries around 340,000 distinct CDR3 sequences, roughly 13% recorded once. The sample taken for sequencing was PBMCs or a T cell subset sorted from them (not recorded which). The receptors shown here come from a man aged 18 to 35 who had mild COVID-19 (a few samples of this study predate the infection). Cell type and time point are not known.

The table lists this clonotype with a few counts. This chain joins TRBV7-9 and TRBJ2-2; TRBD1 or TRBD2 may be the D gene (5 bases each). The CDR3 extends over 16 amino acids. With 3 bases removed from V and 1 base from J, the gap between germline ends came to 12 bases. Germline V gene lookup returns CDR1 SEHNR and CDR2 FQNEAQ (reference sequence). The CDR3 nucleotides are TGTGCCAGCAGCTTGGGGGTAGCGAGGAACACCGGGGAGCTGTTTTTT. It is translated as CASSLGVARNTGELFF.

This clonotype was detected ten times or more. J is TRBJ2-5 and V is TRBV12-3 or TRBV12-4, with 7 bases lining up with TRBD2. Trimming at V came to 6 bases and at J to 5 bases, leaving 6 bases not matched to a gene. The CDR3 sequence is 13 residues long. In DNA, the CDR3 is TGTGCCAGCAGCCTACGGGGGGTCGAGACCCAGTACTTC. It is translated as CASSLRGVETQYF.

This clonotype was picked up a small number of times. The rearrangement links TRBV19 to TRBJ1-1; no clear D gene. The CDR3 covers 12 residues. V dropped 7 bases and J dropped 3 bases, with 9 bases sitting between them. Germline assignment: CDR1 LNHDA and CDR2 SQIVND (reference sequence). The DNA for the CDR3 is TGTGCCAGTAAAGCCGGGGACACTGAAGCTTTCTTT. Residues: CASKAGDTEAFF.

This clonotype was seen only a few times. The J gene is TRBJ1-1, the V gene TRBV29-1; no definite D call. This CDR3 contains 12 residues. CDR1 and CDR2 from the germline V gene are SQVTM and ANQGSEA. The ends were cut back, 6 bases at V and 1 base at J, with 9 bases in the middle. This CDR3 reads CSVAGPNTEAFF. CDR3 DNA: TGCAGCGTGGCGGGTCCGAACACTGAAGCTTTCTTT.